This TCR beta chain derives from a study of PD-L1 blockade in urothelial cancer. Study summary: Samples of blood were analyzed 3 weeks (second dose) and 6 weeks after treatment start.

In germline, CDR1 is SGDLS, CDR2 YYNGEE. CDR3 length: 16 residues. J lost 3 bases, V lost 3 bases, and 6 bases had no gene match. The time point denotes: pretreatment peripheral blood. All patients carried locally advanced or metastatic urothelial carcinoma. Measured with immunoSEQ multiplex PCR; TCRdb has only the in-frame clones, and not every one. The repertoire holds 70,000 or so clones, with under 90% as singletons. The rearrangement links TRBV9 to TRBJ1-2, with 12 nucleotides matching TRBD1. The TCR comes from a man between 65 and 85 years old with urothelial cancer. The input for sequencing was PBMCs, taken around atezolizumab (anti-PD-L1) treatment. The DNA for the CDR3 is TGTGCCAGCAGCGACGGGACAGGGGGCGCCGACTATGGCTACACCTTC. Amino acids: CASSDGTGGADYGYTF. The variable domain in full, with the rest retrieved from reference TRBV9 and TRBJ1-2, is DSGVTQTPKHLITATGQRVTLRCSPRSGDLSVYWYQQSLDQGLQFLIQYYNGEERAKGNILERFSAQQFPDLHSELNLSSLELGDSALYFCASSDGTGGADYGYTFGSGTRLTVV.